A selection of T cell receptor beta chains follows, all from one sample in a study of blood T cell repertoires in COVID-19. Sequenced by immunoSEQ multiplex PCR; TCRdb stores in-frame clones only, minus some. The sample includes about 180,000 clones, approximately 89% of them seen just once. Sequences were obtained from PBMCs or T cells enriched from blood (not recorded which). Receptors originate from a man in his forties or fifties who had recovered from COVID-19. The CDR3 runs from the conserved cysteine through the conserved F or W. A D gene is named only where the DNA matches it firmly. The size entry is marked missing in some rows and otherwise reads once, few, many or a size class.

TRBD1	-	TRBV19	TRBJ1-1	TGTGCCAGTAGTTTCCGACAGGGGCGAACTGAAGCTTTCTTT	CASSFRQGRTEAFF
-	-	TRBV18	TRBJ1-2	TGTGCCAGCTCACCTACGGCGGCCTCTCTATATGGCTACACCTTC	CASSPTAASLYGYTF
-	-	TRBV7-9	TRBJ1-1	TGTGCCAGCAGCCGTGACAGGACTGAAGCTTTCTTT	CASSRDRTEAFF
-	-	TRBV14	TRBJ2-5	TGTGCCAGCAGCCAATTGGGGACACTTGATCAGGAGACCCAGTACTTC	CASSQLGTLDQETQYF
TRBD1	once	TRBV18	TRBJ1-6	TGTGCCAGCTCACCCCCTGGGGACAGGGGGTATTCACCCCTCCACTTT	CASSPPGDRGYSPLHF
TRBD1	-	TRBV9	TRBJ2-1	TGTGCCAGCAGCTTGCGGAGGACAGGAGATGAGCAGTTCTTC	CASSLRRTGDEQFF
TRBD2	-	TRBV14	TRBJ2-1	TGTGCCAGCAGCCAAGATGGGACTAGCGGGGTTTTTTACTCCTACAATGAGCAGTTCTTC	CASSQDGTSGVFYSYNEQFF
-	once	TRBV28	TRBJ1-5	TGTGCCAGCAGTTTTGGGGGGTTCGATCAGCCCCAGCATTTT	CASSFGGFDQPQHF
-	once	TRBV6-5	TRBJ1-1	TGTGCCAGCAGTTCTTTTTTTACGGGGAACACTGAAGCTTTCTTT	CASSSFFTGNTEAFF
-	-	TRBV6-2/TRBV6-3	TRBJ2-5	TGTGCCAGCAGCTCATCTGAGGAGACCCAGTACTTC	CASSSSEETQYF
-	-	TRBV19	TRBJ1-1	TGTGCCAGTAGTATTAGGACAGCTTTAAGTGAAGCTTTCTTT	CASSIRTALSEAFF
TRBD1	-	TRBV30	TRBJ2-1	TGTGCCTGGTTCGGACAGGGAGGTAATGAGCAGTTCTTC	CAWFGQGGNEQFF
TRBD1	-	TRBV4-1	TRBJ2-7	TGCGCCAGCAGCCAGCTCATTAGACAGGGGTACGACGAGCAGTACTTC	CASSQLIRQGYDEQYF
TRBD1	-	TRBV7-9	TRBJ1-2	TGTGCCAGCAGCTTTTGGCAGGGGGACTATGGCTACACCTTC	CASSFWQGDYGYTF
-	-	TRBV28	TRBJ2-5	TGTGCCAGCAGATCCTCTGGGGCACCCCAAGAGACCCAGTACTTC	CASRSSGAPQETQYF
-	-	TRBV18	TRBJ2-5	TGTGCCAGCTCACCCCTGAGGCAGGGGGGTCCCAAAGAGACCCAGTACTTC	CASSPLRQGGPKETQYF
-	few	TRBV6-1	TRBJ2-4	TGTGCCAGCAGTGACGGTAACTGGTACTTC	CASSDGNWYF
TRBD1	-	TRBV5-4	TRBJ2-3	TGTGCCAGCAGCTTCAGGGGGCGCGGGAGCACAGATACGCAGTATTTT	CASSFRGRGSTDTQYF
TRBD1	-	TRBV19	TRBJ1-6	TGTGCCAGTAGTAACCGGGACAGGGGGAATAATTCACCCCTCCACTTT	CASSNRDRGNNSPLHF
TRBD2	-	TRBV5-6	TRBJ2-7	TGTGCCAGCAGCCCGGCGGGAGGCTACGAGCAGTACTTC	CASSPAGGYEQYF
-	-	TRBV5-6	TRBJ2-3	TGTGCCAGCAGCTTCACCACTGGCACAGATACGCAGTATTTT	CASSFTTGTDTQYF
-	-	TRBV5-1	TRBJ1-1	TGCGCCAGCAGCTTGGACTTGAGCCAGGAGGCTGAAGCTTTCTTT	CASSLDLSQEAEAFF
-	-	TRBV11-2	TRBJ2-7	TGTGCCAGCAGCTTAGTTCCTAGCGACCGCTACGAGCAGTACTTC	CASSLVPSDRYEQYF
-	-	TRBV5-4	TRBJ1-1	TGTGCCAGCAGCTTGGGAGAGGCGGGAACTGAAGCTTTCTTT	CASSLGEAGTEAFF
TRBD1	-	TRBV29-1	TRBJ2-7	TGCAGCGTTGAAGGGACCGGGACAGGCTACGAGCAGTACTTC	CSVEGTGTGYEQYF
-	-	TRBV10-1	TRBJ1-5	TGCGCCAGCAGTGAAATGCCGGGACAGCCCCAGCATTTT	CASSEMPGQPQHF
-	-	TRBV5-6	TRBJ1-6	TGTGCCAGCAGGGTAAGAGGGGGTGGTAATTCACCCCTCCACTTT	CASRVRGGGNSPLHF
-	-	TRBV6-5	TRBJ1-5	TGTGCCAGCAGTTCACAGGGCGGTCAGCCCCAGCATTTT	CASSSQGGQPQHF
-	-	TRBV28	TRBJ1-1	TGTGCCAGCACTATTGGGGGTTTACAGGGAAGTGCTTTCTTT	CASTIGGLQGSAFF
TRBD1	-	TRBV7-8	TRBJ2-2	TGTGCCAGCAGCCTACGGACAGGGGGCACCGGGGAGCTGTTTTTT	CASSLRTGGTGELFF
TRBD1	-	TRBV7-7	TRBJ1-5	TGTGCTAGCAGCTTGAGGTCAGGGGGCGATGGGGTCTATAGCAATCAGCCCCAGCATTTT	CASSLRSGGDGVYSNQPQHF
-	-	TRBV18	TRBJ1-1	TGTGCCAGCTCGGGCGGGTTGAACACTGAAGCTTTCTTT	CASSGGLNTEAFF
-	-	TRBV28	TRBJ1-4	TGTGCCAGCAGTCGGAGGGCGGAAAAACTGTTTTTT	CASSRRAEKLFF
-	-	TRBV24-1	TRBJ2-1	TGTGCCACCAGTGGCGGGTCGCGGGGCGAGCAGTTCTTC	CATSGGSRGEQFF
-	-	TRBV24-1	TRBJ1-2	TGTGCCACCAGTGATTTTCAAGGGGCCTCTAACTATGGCTACACCTTC	CATSDFQGASNYGYTF
TRBD1	-	TRBV6-4	TRBJ2-6	TGTGCCAGCAGTCCCACAGGGGTTTCCGGGGCCAACGTCCTGACTTTC	CASSPTGVSGANVLTF
-	many	TRBV19	TRBJ2-3	TGTGCCAGTAGTATAAGCAGGGTTCCAACAGATACGCAGTATTTT	CASSISRVPTDTQYF
-	-	TRBV3-1/TRBV3-2	TRBJ2-5	TGTGCCAGCAGCCACGCGGCGGGGCGCAGGGAGACCCAGTACTTC	CASSHAAGRRETQYF
TRBD1	-	TRBV30	TRBJ1-6	TGTGCCTGGAGTGTACGACAGGGGAAATCACCCCTCCACTTT	CAWSVRQGKSPLHF
-	-	TRBV3-1/TRBV3-2	TRBJ1-5	TGTGCCAGCAGCAGTGGGGGGTTGGGTCAGCCCCAGCATTTT	CASSSGGLGQPQHF
-	-	TRBV5-6	TRBJ1-3	TGTGCCAGCAGCTGGACAGCTGCTGGAAACACCATATATTTT	CASSWTAAGNTIYF
TRBD2	-	TRBV4-1	TRBJ2-7	TGCGCCAGCAGCCAGGGCCGGGGACTAGTGTACGAGCAGTACTTC	CASSQGRGLVYEQYF
-	-	TRBV14	TRBJ2-6	TGTGCCAGCAGCCTTCACTCTGGGGCCAACGTCCTGACTTTC	CASSLHSGANVLTF
TRBD2	once	TRBV3-1/TRBV3-2	TRBJ2-2	TGTGCCAGCAGCCATCCAGCGGGAGCCTCCGGGGAGCTGTTTTTT	CASSHPAGASGELFF
-	-	TRBV7-8	TRBJ1-5	TGTGCCAGCAGCTCTCCCGGGAGCAATCAGCCCCAGCATTTT	CASSSPGSNQPQHF
-	-	TRBV7-6	TRBJ2-1	TGTGCCAGCAGCAGGGCAATGGCAGGGACAAATGAGCAGTTCTTC	CASSRAMAGTNEQFF
TRBD1	once	TRBV19	TRBJ1-2	TGTGCCAGTAGTATAGACAGGGGGCTTTTTGGCTACACCTTC	CASSIDRGLFGYTF
-	-	TRBV13	TRBJ2-7	TGTGCCACCGCACGTGGCAGGGGAATTCGCGAGCAGTACTTC	CATARGRGIREQYF
-	many	TRBV25-1	TRBJ2-7	TGTGCCAGCAGTCTACAGGGGAGGAGTACCGAGCAGTACTTC	CASSLQGRSTEQYF
TRBD1	-	TRBV7-2	TRBJ1-6	TGTGCCAGCAGCTTTCGACAGGGGGATTCACCCCTCCACTTT	CASSFRQGDSPLHF
-	once	TRBV2	TRBJ1-2	TGTGCCAGCGGAGCAGGGCCGAGGGGCTACACCTTC	CASGAGPRGYTF
-	-	TRBV19	TRBJ1-1	TGTGCCAGTAGTCCTTGGACATCCCCTGGAGCTTTCTTT	CASSPWTSPGAFF
-	-	TRBV6-5	TRBJ1-2	TGTGCCAGCACCACAACAGCGGGAGGCTACACCTTC	CASTTTAGGYTF
TRBD1	-	TRBV27	TRBJ1-3	TGTGCCAGCAGTCCAACAGGGGGCCGTAACACCATATATTTT	CASSPTGGRNTIYF
TRBD1	-	TRBV3-1/TRBV3-2	TRBJ2-1	TGTGCCAGCAGCCACAGACAGGGGTGGAATGAGCAGTTCTTC	CASSHRQGWNEQFF
TRBD1	-	TRBV19	TRBJ1-4	TGTGCCAGTAGGACACTGACAGGGGGAAATGAAAAACTGTTTTTT	CASRTLTGGNEKLFF
-	-	TRBV12-3/TRBV12-4	TRBJ2-7	TGTGCCAGCAGTTCCCAATACAGCGAGCAGTACTTC	CASSSQYSEQYF
-	-	TRBV18	TRBJ1-1	TGTGCCAGCTCACCCGCAACCGGGAGACTTAACACTGAAGCTTTCTTT	CASSPATGRLNTEAFF
-	few	TRBV30	TRBJ1-3	TGTGCCTGGATTAAAGAGCGACCCCCGCGTGGAAACACCATATATTTT	CAWIKERPPRGNTIYF